The next 26 T cell receptor beta chains were all read from a single sample in a study of human T cells and chemical hapten exposure. TCRdb called the RACE reads again in MiXCR, with one record for every CDR3 protein. This table holds around 180,000 distinct CDR3 sequences, 25% to 35% found once. Time point specified: pre-sensitization, week 0. The treatment was: therapeutic diphenylcyclopropenone sensitization with weekly scalp DPC. This sample comprised whole blood, obtained in connection with sensitization to the hapten diphenylcyclopropenone (DPC). The source is a woman aged 30 to 39 with alopecia areata. Some clones in this sample may be carry-over from other donors' samples.

This clonotype was detected only a few times. This CDR3 is CASRSTGADTQYF. In DNA, the CDR3 is TGTGCCAGCAGGAGCACAGGGGCTGATACGCAGTATTTT. J is TRBJ2-3 and V is TRBV7-9; 7 positions match TRBD1. The CDR3 has 13 amino acids. V was clipped by 6 bases and J by 6 bases; unmatched bases: 6. Germline V gene lookup returns CDR1 SEHNR and CDR2 FQNEAQ (reference sequence).

This clonotype was detected a few times. The CDR3 DNA reads as TGTGCCAGCAGCTCCACCGAAGGGGGTGGGGCTTTCTTT. This gives the protein CASSSTEGGGAFF. The chain uses TRBV7-9 and TRBJ1-1; D might be TRBD1 (6 bases). The CDR3 covers 13 residues. Deletions cut 4 bases from V and 11 bases from J, with 17 bases between. CDR1 and CDR2 (germline): SEHNR, FQNEAQ (reference sequence).

This clonotype was detected many times. This sequence joins TRBV7-9 and TRBJ1-1; D uncertain. This CDR3 contains 11 residues. The V end lost 0 bases, the J end lost 8 bases, and 4 bases lay between the germline ends. From germline, CDR1 is SEHNR and CDR2 FQNEAQ (reference sequence). The CDR3 is CASSLAGEAFF. In DNA form, the CDR3 reads TGTGCCAGCAGCTTAGCTGGGGAAGCTTTCTTT.

The chain employs TRBV28 and TRBJ1-1, with 8 bases matching TRBD1. Per germline, CDR1 MDHEN and CDR2 SYDVKM. V lost 10 bases to trimming and J lost 5 bases; unmatched junction nucleotides: 3. The length of the CDR3 is 11 residues. This chain's CDR3 is CATTGETEAFF. CDR3 bases: TGTGCCACGACAGGGGAGACTGAAGCTTTCTTT.

This clonotype was observed at least ten times. The chain employs TRBV6-2 or TRBV6-3 and TRBJ2-2; D is undetermined. The germline gives CDR1 MNHEY, CDR2 SVGEGT. This CDR3 spans 13 amino acids. Between the trimmed V and J ends, which lost 2 bases and 3 bases, there was a span of 4 bases. CDR3 sequence: CASSYQDTGELFF. The CDR3 DNA reads TGTGCCAGCAGTTACCAAGACACCGGGGAGCTGTTTTTT.

The rearrangement uses TRBV2 and TRBJ2-1, with D unresolved. The ends were cut back, 2 bases at V and 3 bases at J, with 11 bases in the middle. CDR1 is SNHLY and CDR2 is FYNNEI in the germline V gene. CDR3 length: 15 residues. The CDR3: CASSESGRFYNEQFF. CDR3 DNA sequence: TGTGCCAGCAGTGAAAGTGGACGCTTCTACAATGAGCAGTTCTTC.

At least ten counts were recorded for this clonotype. This sequence joins TRBV4-2 and TRBJ2-1; D perhaps matches TRBD1 (6 bases). CDR3 length: 14 amino acids. V gave up 3 bases and J gave up 4 bases, with 10 bases separating them. The V gene's germline CDR1 is LGHNA and CDR2 YNFKEQ. The DNA for the CDR3 is TGTGCCAGCAGCCAGCAAACAGGGTACAATGAGCAGTTCTTC. It specifies CASSQQTGYNEQFF.

This chain uses TRBV7-9 with TRBJ2-7; D is perhaps TRBD2 (6 bases). The CDR3 loop spans 14 amino acids. Germline V lookup: CDR1 SEHNR, CDR2 FQNEAQ (reference sequence). Trimming cost V 1 base and J 2 bases, with 9 bases left between them. The CDR3 nucleotides are TGTGCCAGCAGCTTAGTTTCGGGAGCCTACGAGCAGTACTTC. Its translation is CASSLVSGAYEQYF. Full variable domain (rest looked up from reference TRBV7-9 and TRBJ2-7): DTGVSQNPRHKITKRGQNVTFRCDPISEHNRLYWYRQTLGQGPEFLTYFQNEAQLEKSRLLSDRFSAERPKGSFSTLEIQRTEQGDSAMYLCASSLVSGAYEQYFGPGTRLTVT.

The sample holds a few counts of this clonotype. The chain combines TRBV9 with TRBJ2-3; D gene uncertain. The CDR3 covers 15 residues. CDR1 SGDLS and CDR2 YYNGEE come from the germline V gene. V was cut by 4 bases and J by 5 bases, with 17 bases left in between. CDR3 bases: TGTGCCAGCAGCCCAGATAGTAAAATCGGAGATACGCAGTATTTT. Translation gives CASSPDSKIGDTQYF.

Only a few counts were recorded for this clonotype. The rearrangement uses TRBV29-1 and TRBJ2-3, with 8 bases aligning to TRBD1. This CDR3 spans 13 amino acids. In germline, CDR1 is SQVTM, CDR2 ANQGSEA. V lost 7 bases and J lost 3; bases outside the gene matches: 6. The CDR3 loop is CSGTTGVTDTQYF. The CDR3 DNA follows: TGCAGCGGTACGACAGGGGTGACAGATACGCAGTATTTT.

V usage is TRBV7-3 and J usage is TRBJ2-2, with a tentative D call TRBD1 (5 bases). This CDR3 region has 13 residues. V was pared by 6 bases and J by 6 bases, with 11 bases between. The germline gives CDR1 SGHTA, CDR2 FQGTGA. The DNA of the CDR3 is TGTGCCAGCAGAGGGAAGACAGCCGGGGAGCTGTTTTTT. Translating it yields CASRGKTAGELFF.

The CDR3 DNA reads TGTGCCAGCAGCCCCCTACGGGGTGGTAGCGAGTACAATGAGCAGTTCTTC. It encodes CASSPLRGGSEYNEQFF. This chain uses TRBV14 with TRBJ2-1; TRBD2 might be the D (5 bases). In germline, CDR1 is SGHDN, CDR2 FVKESK. The CDR3 runs 17 residues. The V end lost 4 bases, the J end lost 4 bases, and 20 bases lay between the germline ends.

The sample holds a few counts of this clonotype. The chain recombines TRBV29-1 with TRBJ1-2; D not resolved. Germline V lookup: CDR1 SQVTM, CDR2 ANQGSEA. The ends were cut back, 3 bases at V and 4 bases at J, with 9 bases in the middle. The CDR3 has 12 residues. The CDR3 sequence is CSVERAGYGYTF. The CDR3 DNA sequence: TGCAGCGTTGAGAGGGCAGGCTATGGCTACACCTTC.

This chain uses TRBV6-2 or TRBV6-3 with TRBJ2-1; perhaps TRBD2 as D (5 bases). V lost 8 bases and J lost 2, with 10 bases in between. Per the germline V gene, CDR1 is MNHEY and CDR2 is SVGEGT. The CDR3 contains 13 residues. DNA for the CDR3: TGTGCCAGCTACGCTAGCCCCTACAATGAGCAGTTCTTC. Encoded protein: CASYASPYNEQFF.

V and J are TRBV29-1 and TRBJ2-7; TRBD2 might be the D (6 bases). This CDR3 is 15 amino acids long. CDR1 and CDR2 (germline): SQVTM, ANQGSEA. V lost 2 bases and J 0 bases, leaving 14 bases between the germline ends. The DNA for the CDR3 is TGCAGCGTTGAACACGGGGGACTTTCCTCCTACGAGCAGTACTTC. Amino acids: CSVEHGGLSSYEQYF.

The chain links TRBV7-2 to TRBJ2-2, with TRBD1 identical over 10 bases. Germline V CDR1 and CDR2: SGHTA, FQGNSA. The CDR3 has 15 amino acids. The J segment lost 3 bases and the V segment lost 3 bases, leaving 1 base of the junction unmatched. CDR3 sequence: CASSLGQGHTGELFF. The CDR3 nucleotides read TGTGCCAGCAGCTTGGGACAGGGGCACACCGGGGAGCTGTTTTTT.

The V gene is TRBV7-2, the J gene TRBJ2-3, with 16 bases lining up with TRBD2. The V and J ends lost 5 bases and 5 bases, in that order; junction bases with no gene match: 7. The CDR3 is 17 residues long. Germline CDR1 is SGHTA and CDR2 is FQGNSA. The DNA of the CDR3 is TGTGCCAGCAGCGCGGGACTAGCGGGAGGGTGGAGAGATACGCAGTATTTT. It encodes CASSAGLAGGWRDTQYF.

This clonotype came up a few times. V usage is TRBV12-3 or TRBV12-4 and J usage is TRBJ2-1; 14 nucleotides agree with TRBD2. This CDR3 has 16 amino acids. J lost 8 bases, V lost 6 bases, and 9 bases had no gene match. The CDR3 loop reads CASRRGLAGGFYEQFF. The CDR3 DNA sequence: TGTGCCAGCAGACGAGGACTAGCGGGGGGCTTTTATGAGCAGTTCTTC.

The chain joins TRBV6-1 to TRBJ1-1; D unclear. Per germline, CDR1 MNHNS and CDR2 SASEGT. CDR3 length: 13 residues. The ends were cut back, 6 bases at V and 10 bases at J, with 18 bases in the middle. The CDR3 DNA reads TGTGCCAGCAGGACGGTGGCCTCCCCGGGAGCTTTCTTT. Its translation is CASRTVASPGAFF.

V and J are TRBV6-6 and TRBJ2-3; no reliable D call. The germline V and J ends were trimmed by 7 bases and 7 bases, with 6 bases remaining between them. Germline CDR1 and CDR2: MNHNY and SVGAGI (reference sequence). The length of the CDR3 is 10 residues. CDR3 loop: CASKFNTQYF. The CDR3, as DNA: TGTGCCAGCAAGTTTAATACGCAGTATTTT.

The rearrangement uses TRBV7-2 and TRBJ2-5; 7 bases are shared with TRBD1. V was pared by 4 bases and J by 5 bases, with 7 bases of the junction left unmatched. The germline CDR1 and CDR2 sequences are SGHTA and FQGNSA. The CDR3 runs to 14 residues. The CDR3 DNA reads TGTGCCAGCAGCTCGATGAGAGGGGGCGAGACCCAGTACTTC. Translated, it gives CASSSMRGGETQYF.

The chain carries TRBV6-2 or TRBV6-3 and TRBJ2-7; 7 bases are shared with TRBD2. V lost 8 bases, J lost 3 bases, and 10 bases stayed unmatched. Germline values: CDR1 MNHEY, CDR2 SVGEGT. This CDR3 has 14 residues. CDR3 protein: CASPPAGTYYEQYF. In nucleotides, the CDR3 is TGTGCCAGCCCGCCAGCGGGGACCTACTACGAGCAGTACTTC.

This clonotype has at least ten counts. This chain connects TRBV29-1 to TRBJ2-7; a possible D gene is TRBD2 (6 bases). Germline V CDR1 and CDR2: SQVTM, ANQGSEA. The CDR3 contains 13 residues. Trimming left V 4 bases short and J 4 bases short, with 14 bases between. The CDR3 DNA sequence: TGCAGCGTTGTAGGAGGGCAAGCGTACGAGCAGTACTTC. It encodes CSVVGGQAYEQYF.

In this sample, this clonotype turned up a few times. The V gene is TRBV29-1, the J gene TRBJ1-1, with D perhaps matching TRBD1 (6 bases). Germline V gives CDR1 SQVTM, CDR2 ANQGSEA. The CDR3 is 11 amino acids. Trimming cost V 7 bases and J 4 bases, with 10 bases left between them. This chain's CDR3 is CSGRGVTEAFF. Here the CDR3 DNA reads TGCAGCGGGAGGGGGGTCACTGAAGCTTTCTTT.

This clonotype was found a few times. V is TRBV15 and J is TRBJ2-3; possibly TRBD1 for D (6 bases). CDR3 length: 17 residues. CDR1 LNHNV and CDR2 YYDKDF come from the germline V gene (reference sequence). V lost 3 bases and J 4 bases, leaving 20 bases between the germline ends. The CDR3: CATSRFPRDKTSDTQYF. CDR3 bases: TGTGCCACCAGCAGGTTTCCCCGGGACAAGACTTCAGATACGCAGTATTTT.

This clonotype was seen a single time. The chain has TRBV28 and TRBJ1-2; D possibly corresponds to TRBD1 (5 bases). Trimming took off 3 bases at V and 4 bases at J, with 9 bases between the two ends. Looked up from germline, CDR1 is MDHEN and CDR2 is SYDVKM. This CDR3 region has 13 residues. The DNA for the CDR3 is TGTGCCAGCAGTTTTCGCAGGGTCTATGGCTACACCTTC. This sequence encodes CASSFRRVYGYTF.